This TCR beta chain was identified during a study of cytomegalovirus exposure and HLA in healthy donors. Here immunoSEQ multiplex PCR was the method, and the copy in TCRdb shows in-frame clones only, minus some. The sample contains more than 35,000 clones, 85% to 95% of which appear only once. V lost 4 bases, J lost 5 bases, and 13 bases stayed unmatched. Germline assignment: CDR1 SGDLS and CDR2 YYNGEE. CDR3 size: 16 residues. About this clone itself: Its antigen is not known.

General study findings and limits: Researchers counted around 180 TCR beta chains as cytomegalovirus-associated.

This chain uses TRBV9 with TRBJ2-5; 8 nucleotides line up with TRBD2. The sequencing input was PBMCs. The clonotype comes from a man aged 18 to 30 in good health and CMV-seronegative. CDR3 sequence: CASSKYTSGGMETQYF. The CDR3 nucleotides read TGTGCCAGCAGCAAGTATACTAGCGGTGGAATGGAGACCCAGTACTTC.